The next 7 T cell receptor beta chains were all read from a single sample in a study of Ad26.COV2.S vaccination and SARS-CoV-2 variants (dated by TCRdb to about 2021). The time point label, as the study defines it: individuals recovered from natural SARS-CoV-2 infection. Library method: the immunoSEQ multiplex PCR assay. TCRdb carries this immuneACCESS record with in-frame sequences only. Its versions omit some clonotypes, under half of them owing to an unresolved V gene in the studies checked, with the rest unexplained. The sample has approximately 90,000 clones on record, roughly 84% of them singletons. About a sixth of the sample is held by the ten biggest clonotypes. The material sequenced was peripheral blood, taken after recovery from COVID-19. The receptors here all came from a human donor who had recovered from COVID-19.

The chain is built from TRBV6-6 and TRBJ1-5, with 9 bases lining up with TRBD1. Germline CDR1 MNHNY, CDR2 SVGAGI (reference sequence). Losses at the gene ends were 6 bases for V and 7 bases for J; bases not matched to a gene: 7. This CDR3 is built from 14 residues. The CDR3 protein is CASSSGQGGQPQHF. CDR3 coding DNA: TGTGCCAGCAGCTCGGGACAGGGCGGACAGCCCCAGCATTTT.

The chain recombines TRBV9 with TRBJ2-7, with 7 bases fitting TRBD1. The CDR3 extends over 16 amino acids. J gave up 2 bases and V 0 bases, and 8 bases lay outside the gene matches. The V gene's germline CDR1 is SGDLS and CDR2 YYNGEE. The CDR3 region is CASSVGEGALAYEQYF. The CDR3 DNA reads TGTGCCAGCAGCGTAGGAGAGGGGGCGCTGGCCTACGAGCAGTACTTC.

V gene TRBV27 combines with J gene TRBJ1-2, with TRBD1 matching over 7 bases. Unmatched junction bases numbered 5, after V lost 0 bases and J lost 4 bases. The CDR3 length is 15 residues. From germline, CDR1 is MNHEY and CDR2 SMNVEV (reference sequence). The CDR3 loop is CASSLSGDRPYGYTF. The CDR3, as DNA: TGTGCCAGCAGTTTATCGGGGGACAGACCCTATGGCTACACCTTC.

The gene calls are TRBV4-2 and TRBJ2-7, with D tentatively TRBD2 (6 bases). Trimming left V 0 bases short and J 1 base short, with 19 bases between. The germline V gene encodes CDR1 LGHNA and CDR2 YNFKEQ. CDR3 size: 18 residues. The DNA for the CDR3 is TGTGCCAGCAGCCAAGATCTTCTTAATATGGGGGGATCCTACGAGCAGTACTTC. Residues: CASSQDLLNMGGSYEQYF.

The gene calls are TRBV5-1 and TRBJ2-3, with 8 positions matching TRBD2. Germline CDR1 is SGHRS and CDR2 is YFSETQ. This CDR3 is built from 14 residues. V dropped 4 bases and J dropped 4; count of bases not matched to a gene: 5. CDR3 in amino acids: CASSAGLAPDTQYF. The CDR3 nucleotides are TGCGCCAGCAGCGCTGGACTAGCCCCAGATACGCAGTATTTT.

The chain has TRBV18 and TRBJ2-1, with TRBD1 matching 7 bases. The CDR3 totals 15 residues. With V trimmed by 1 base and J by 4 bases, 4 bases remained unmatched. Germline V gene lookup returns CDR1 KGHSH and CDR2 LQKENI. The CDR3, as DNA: TGTGCCAGCTCACCACGGGGACAGCAATACAATGAGCAGTTCTTC. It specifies CASSPRGQQYNEQFF.

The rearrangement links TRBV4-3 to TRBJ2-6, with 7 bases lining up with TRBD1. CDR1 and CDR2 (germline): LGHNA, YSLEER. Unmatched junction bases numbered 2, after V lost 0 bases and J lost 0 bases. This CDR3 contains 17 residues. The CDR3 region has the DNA TGCGCCAGCAGCCAAGAAAGGGGGCTCTCTGGGGCCAACGTCCTGACTTTC. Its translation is CASSQERGLSGANVLTF.